This paragraph reports one T cell receptor (beta chain). The PCR contained 60 Vbeta and 13 Jbeta primers. Using immunoSEQ multiplex PCR, the repertoire was profiled, and TCRdb retains in-frame clones only, with some absent. The sample contains about 160,000 clones, approximately 80% of which appear only once. These data come from a study of cytomegalovirus exposure and HLA in healthy donors. Study information: Genotyping of 300 to 450 donors showed that approximately 83% belonged to the Caucasian-associated ancestry cluster.

V shed 0 bases and J shed 6 bases, with 8 bases lying between them. The CDR3 consists of 14 residues. CDR1 is ENHRY, CDR2 SYGVKD, per germline. The clonotype originates from a man between 35 and 55 years old in good health and CMV-seronegative. Input material: PBMCs. This rearrangement joins TRBV10-3 to TRBJ1-4; D is possibly TRBD1 (5 bases). CDR3 region: CAISESGGYEKLFF. In nucleotides, the CDR3 is TGTGCCATCAGTGAGTCGGGGGGATATGAAAAACTGTTTTTT.